This T cell receptor beta chain came from a study of cytomegalovirus exposure and HLA in healthy donors. Study outcomes and limitations: The majority of TCR sequences were rare, yet some public TCRs appeared in many donors. A later analysis found first-cohort TCR clusters tended to co-occur in the 90 to 150 validation repertoires.

Turning to this clone: Its antigen is not known. Compared with germline, one end of the junction differs, possibly owing to a read error. The sample contains more than one DNA sequence encoding this CDR3.

Germline V CDR1 and CDR2: MGHRA, YSYEKL. This CDR3 is 15 amino acids long. Profiled with immunoSEQ multiplex PCR; TCRdb holds only in-frame clones, not every one. The table has roughly 200,000 clones, approximately 89% seen once. The clonotype was recovered from a man aged 30 to 39 in good health and CMV-seropositive. This chain links TRBV4-1 with TRBJ1-1; weak D call: TRBD1 (5 bases). Source material: PBMCs. In DNA form, the CDR3 reads TGCGCCAGTAGCCCGGCCGGGACCGCGAACACTGAAGCTTTCTTT. Protein: CASSPAGTANTEAFF.